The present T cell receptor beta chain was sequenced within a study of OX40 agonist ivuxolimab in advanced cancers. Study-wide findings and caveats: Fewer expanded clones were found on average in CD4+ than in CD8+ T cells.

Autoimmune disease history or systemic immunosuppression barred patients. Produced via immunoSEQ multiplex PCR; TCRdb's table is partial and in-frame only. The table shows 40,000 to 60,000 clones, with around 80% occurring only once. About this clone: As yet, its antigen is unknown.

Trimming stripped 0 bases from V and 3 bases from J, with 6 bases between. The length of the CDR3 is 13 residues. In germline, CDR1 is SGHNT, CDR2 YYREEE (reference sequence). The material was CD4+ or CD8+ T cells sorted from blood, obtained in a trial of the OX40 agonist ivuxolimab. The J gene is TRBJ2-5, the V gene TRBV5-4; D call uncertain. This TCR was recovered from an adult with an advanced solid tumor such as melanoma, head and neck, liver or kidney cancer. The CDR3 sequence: CASSLETEETQYF. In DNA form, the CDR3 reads TGTGCCAGCAGCTTGGAGACGGAAGAGACCCAGTACTTC.